This T cell receptor beta chain comes out of a study of Graves' ophthalmopathy and Graves' hyperthyroidism. Whole-study context: Peripheral blood sampling occurred at initial diagnosis, before any treatment.

The TCR beta CDR3 regions underwent amplification from RNA transcripts. Second-round multiplex PCR came after a first-round RT-PCR that employed HTBI primers. TCRdb fed the multiplex PCR reads into MiXCR, producing one record per CDR3 protein. Of over 500,000 distinct CDR3 sequences listed, 22% are singletons. Germline CDR1 and CDR2: SGHDN and FVKESK. The CDR3 spans 17 residues. V dropped 3 bases and J dropped 5; count of bases not matched to a gene: 15. This clonotype appeared many times. Its antigen is undetermined. Whole-study results and caveats: Among thyroid clonotypes expanded above 0.001 frequency, most also appeared in blood.

Hyperthyroidism qualified as stable when ophthalmopathy did not develop within 18 months of follow-up. Clinical symptoms, serum thyroxine, TRAb, thyroid ultrasound and orbital computed tomography were relied on for diagnosis. The receptor's source is a woman aged 18-30 years with stable Graves' hyperthyroidism. Some clones in this sample may be carry-over from other donors' samples. V and J are TRBV14 and TRBJ2-7; TRBD1 agrees at 8 bases. Input material: peripheral blood. CDR3 sequence (DNA): TGTGCCAGCAGCCAGGCTCCCGGGACAGGAGTAGTCCACGAGCAGTACTTC. It yields the protein CASSQAPGTGVVHEQYF.